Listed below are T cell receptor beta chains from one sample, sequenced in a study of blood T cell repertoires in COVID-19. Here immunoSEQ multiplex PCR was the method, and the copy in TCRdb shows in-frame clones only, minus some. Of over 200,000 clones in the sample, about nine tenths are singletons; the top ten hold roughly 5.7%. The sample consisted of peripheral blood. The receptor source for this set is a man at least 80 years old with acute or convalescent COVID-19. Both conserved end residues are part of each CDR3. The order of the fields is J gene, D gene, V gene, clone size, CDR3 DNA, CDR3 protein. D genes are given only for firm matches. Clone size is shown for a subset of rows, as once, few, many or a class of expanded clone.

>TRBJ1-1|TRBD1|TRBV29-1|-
TGCAGCGTTGGGAAGACAGGGAGATTACGGGACACTGAAGCTTTCTTT
CSVGKTGRLRDTEAFF
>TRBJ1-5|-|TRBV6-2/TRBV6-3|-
TGTGCCAGCAGTTCCGCAGGGGCTAGCAATCAGCCCCAGCATTTT
CASSSAGASNQPQHF
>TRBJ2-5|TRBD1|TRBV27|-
TGTGCCAGCAGTCCCAGACAGGGGTGGCAAGAGACCCAGTACTTC
CASSPRQGWQETQYF
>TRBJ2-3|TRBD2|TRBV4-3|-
TGCGCCAGCAGCCAAGTATACCGGCGGCTAGCGGGCGACCCCGATACGCAGTATTTT
CASSQVYRRLAGDPDTQYF
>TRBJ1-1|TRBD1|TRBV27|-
TGTGCCAGCAGTCCTTGGGGACAGGGCAACACTGAAGCTTTCTTT
CASSPWGQGNTEAFF
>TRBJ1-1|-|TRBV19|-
TGTGCCAGTAGGAATCCGACTAGTATGAACACTGAAGCTTTCTTT
CASRNPTSMNTEAFF
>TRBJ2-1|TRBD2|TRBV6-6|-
TGTGCCAGCAGTCCTAGCGGGAGTCGCGATGAGCAGTTCTTC
CASSPSGSRDEQFF
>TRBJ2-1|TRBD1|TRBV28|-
TGTGCCAGCAGTACGACAGGGAATGAGCAGTTCTTC
CASSTTGNEQFF
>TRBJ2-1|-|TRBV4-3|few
TGCGCCAGCAGCCAAGACGCCCGGGACTATGAGCAGTTCTTC
CASSQDARDYEQFF
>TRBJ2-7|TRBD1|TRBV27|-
TGTGCCAGCCGGACAGGGGGCGCCCTATCAGGGTACGAGCAGTACTTC
CASRTGGALSGYEQYF
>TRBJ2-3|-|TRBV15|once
TGTGCCACCAGCAGAGATCTAGTTAGCTCAGATACGCAGTATTTT
CATSRDLVSSDTQYF
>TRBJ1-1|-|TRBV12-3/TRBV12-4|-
TGTGCCAGCAGTTTACCCACAGGGCAAGCTTTCTTT
CASSLPTGQAFF
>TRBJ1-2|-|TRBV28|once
TGTGCCAGCAGTCTTAACTATGGCTACACCTTC
CASSLNYGYTF
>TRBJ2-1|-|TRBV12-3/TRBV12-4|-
TGTGCCAGCAGCCTTGGTGGTGCGGAGTTCTTC
CASSLGGAEFF
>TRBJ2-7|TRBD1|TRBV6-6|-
TGTGCCAGCAGTTACACCCTGGGACAGGGGACCTACGAGCAGTACTTC
CASSYTLGQGTYEQYF
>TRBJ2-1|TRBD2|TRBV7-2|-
TGTGCCAGCAGCTCAGTCCGGCTAGCGGGGTACAATGAGCAGTTCTTC
CASSSVRLAGYNEQFF
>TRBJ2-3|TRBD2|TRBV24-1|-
TGTGCCACCAGTGATGCCGGGACTAGCGGCAAAGATACGCAGTATTTT
CATSDAGTSGKDTQYF
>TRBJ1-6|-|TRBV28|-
TGTGCCAGCAGTTTAACGGGGTTTCGCCGGCGCGGGCTTAATTCACCCCTCCACTTT
CASSLTGFRRRGLNSPLHF
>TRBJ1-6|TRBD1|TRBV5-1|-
TGCGCCAGCAGCCTGGGGGGGACAGCCGATAATTCACCCCTCCACTTT
CASSLGGTADNSPLHF
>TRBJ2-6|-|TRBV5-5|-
TGTGCCAGCAGCTTGGCCCCCACAGGGTCTGGGGCCAACGTCCTGACTTTC
CASSLAPTGSGANVLTF
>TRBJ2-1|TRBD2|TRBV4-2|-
TGTGCCAGCAGCCAGGATCTAGCGGGCACCTACAATGAGCAGTTCTTC
CASSQDLAGTYNEQFF
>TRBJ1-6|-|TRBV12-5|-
TGTGCTAGTGCAACAGGGCAATCACCCCTCCACTTT
CASATGQSPLHF
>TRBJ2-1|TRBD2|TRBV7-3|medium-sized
TGTGCCAGCAGCTGGACTAGCGGCAATGAGCAGTTCTTC
CASSWTSGNEQFF
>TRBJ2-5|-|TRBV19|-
TGTGCCAGTAGTACCTACTTTGGGCGGGCGCAAGAGACCCAGTACTTC
CASSTYFGRAQETQYF
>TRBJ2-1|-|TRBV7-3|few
TGTGCCAGCAGCCCTTTCGTCTCCTACAATGAGCAGTTCTTC
CASSPFVSYNEQFF
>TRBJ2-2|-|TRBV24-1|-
TGTGCCACCACCAGCGGGTGGAACGGGGAGCTGTTTTTT
CATTSGWNGELFF
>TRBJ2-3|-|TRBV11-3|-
TGTGCCAGCAGCTTAGCAGGGAGGATTACTAGCACAGATACGCAGTATTTT
CASSLAGRITSTDTQYF
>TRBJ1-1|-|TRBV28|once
TGTGCCAGCCGTAGACAGGCTATAGTGAACACTGAAGCTTTCTTT
CASRRQAIVNTEAFF
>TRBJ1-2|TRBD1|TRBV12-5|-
TGTGCTAGTGGTTTGGCCCTTCAACCCACTCAGGGGGCTGGCTACACCTTC
CASGLALQPTQGAGYTF
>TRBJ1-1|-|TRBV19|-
TGTGCCAGTAGTATACGCGGGGTGGGGGCTGAAGCTTTCTTT
CASSIRGVGAEAFF
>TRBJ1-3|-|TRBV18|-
TGTGCCAGCTCACCACTGTCCCGGGACACACGAAACACCATATATTTT
CASSPLSRDTRNTIYF
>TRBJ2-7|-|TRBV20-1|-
TGCAGTGCTGCGAAATTCTACGAGCAGTACTTC
CSAAKFYEQYF
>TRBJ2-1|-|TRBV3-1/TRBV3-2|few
TGTGCCAGCAGCCCCCCGAGGGGGATGTTCTTC
CASSPPRGMFF
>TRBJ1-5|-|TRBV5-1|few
TGCGCCAGCAGCTTGTCGGGATCCAATCAGCCCCAGCATTTT
CASSLSGSNQPQHF
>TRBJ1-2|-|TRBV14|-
TGTGCCAGCAGCCCCGGACAGTATGGCTACACCTTC
CASSPGQYGYTF
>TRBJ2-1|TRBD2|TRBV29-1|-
TGCAGCGTTGAATCTGTCGGGGCGGGAGCCTACTCCTACAATGAGCAGTTCTTC
CSVESVGAGAYSYNEQFF
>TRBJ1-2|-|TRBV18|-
TGTGCCAGCTCTTCGACAGTCTCGGATGGCTACACCTTC
CASSSTVSDGYTF
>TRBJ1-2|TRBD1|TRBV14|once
TGTGCCAGCAGTTACAGGGGAGGCTACACCTTC
CASSYRGGYTF
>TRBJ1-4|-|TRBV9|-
TGTGCCAGCAGCCCCAGACAATTCGCAGGTGAAAAACTGTTTTTT
CASSPRQFAGEKLFF
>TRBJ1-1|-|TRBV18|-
TGTGCCAGCTCACCCCTACGGGGGAACACTGAAGCTTTCTTT
CASSPLRGNTEAFF
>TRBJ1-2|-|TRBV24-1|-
TGTGCCACCAGTGCAGGGGAAGTCTATGGCTACACCTTC
CATSAGEVYGYTF
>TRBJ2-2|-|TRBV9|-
TGTGCCAGCAGCGACCGGGTCTACACCGGGGAGCTGTTTTTT
CASSDRVYTGELFF
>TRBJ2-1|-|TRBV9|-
TGTGCCAGCAGCGTAGTCAGCGTCTCCTACAATGAGCAGTTCTTC
CASSVVSVSYNEQFF
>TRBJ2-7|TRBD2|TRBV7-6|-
TGTGCCAGCAGCCCTAGACTAGCGGGAGTTTACGAGCAGTACTTC
CASSPRLAGVYEQYF
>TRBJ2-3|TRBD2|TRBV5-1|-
TGCGCCAGCAGCCTAGCGGGAAAAGAGTCAGATACGCAGTATTTT
CASSLAGKESDTQYF
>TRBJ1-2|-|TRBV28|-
TGTGCCAGCGCCGGGACAACCTATGGCTACACCTTC
CASAGTTYGYTF
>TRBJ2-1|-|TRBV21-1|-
TGTGCCAGCAGCAAGACAGTGAGCTCCTACAATGAGCAGTTCTTC
CASSKTVSSYNEQFF